This paragraph covers one TCR beta chain sequence. This clone was counted once. It lacks a known antigen. No quality values exist for individual bases; no much larger clone is one base distant. For CDR1 and CDR2, the germline V gene (reference sequence) lists LNHDA and SQIVND. Its CDR3 holds 12 amino acids, cysteine through phenylalanine. Only the CDR3 part of the read is kept: 36 bases, read in frame from the first base. Trimming takes 5 bases from V and 6 bases from J, and the germline ends sit 8 bases apart. These data come from a study of cytomegalovirus exposure and HLA in healthy donors (dated by TCRdb to about 2017). Turning to the overall study: An earlier analysis of 587 of the donors reported approximately 300 Gb of sequence data and 90 million to 120 million unique TCR beta sequences obtained from around 180 million T cells. Along with the approximately 670-subject first cohort, a separate validation cohort of approximately 110 different subjects was used. Both class I and class II loci were covered by HLA typing, at four-digit resolution. Donor age, sex, ethnicity and CMV serostatus were compiled together with the repertoire data. The genetic ancestry cluster associated with self-reported Caucasian donors included over 80% of the roughly 400 genotyped donors. Typing coverage differed by locus: A, B, C, DRB1 and DQB1 were typed in about 620-630 donors, DQA1 in about 560, DPA1 in 600 to 610, and DPB1 in about 450. In the later analysis, no new phenotypic data were used to find candidate immune exposures; instead, reliance was placed on TCR beta sequences and their occurrence across donors. An earlier analysis of approximately 580 of the donors used high-throughput TCR beta sequencing to judge whether each TCR beta V gene segment behaved as functional or pseudogenic. Using immunosequencing, the study profiled T cell repertoires from fewer than 850 subjects and related those repertoires to cytomegalovirus serostatus. In a later genetic analysis, genome-wide SNP genotypes for about 65% of the roughly 670 donors were used, and that subset was treated as a discovery cohort. The study aimed to test whether cataloging public T cell receptors could reveal signatures of past pathogen exposure. Roughly 300 gigabases of sequencing data and approximately 93 million unique TCR sequences were included in an early release covering under 650 HLA-typed donors. To predict cytomegalovirus infection status, the study brought together high-throughput TCR immunosequencing, statistical association of individual TCRs with disease status, and machine learning. Among some 400 genotyped donors of the cohort, an average of roughly 240,000 unique TCR beta nucleotide sequences were sequenced per donor, about a sixth of them non-productive. In a later analysis, previously published TCR beta repertoires from 666 donors were re-analyzed and high-resolution HLA genotyping was added so that TCR occurrence patterns could be studied. All discovery cohort repertoires had been generated using a single sequencing platform. Roughly 5 DR-DQ haplotypes were handled as single units for association and clustering, since linkage in the cohort was strong.

Broad study findings and their caveats: In a later analysis, HLA-associated TCR beta chains were found to be more clonally expanded and to have lower generation probabilities than equally common non-associated chains. Most CMV-associated TCR beta chains appeared to be HLA-restricted in a later analysis, and the HLA associations seemed to be driven largely by CMV exposure. In a later analysis, TCR association rates were found to vary across HLA loci, with the most associated TCRs seen for DRB1 alleles and the fewest for HLA-C alleles. A group of highly shared sequence variants was considered likely to be a technical artifact of the sequencing pipeline. Linkage disequilibrium might explain the correlated functional status among segregating V segments, but an unknown experimental factor could not be excluded. About 17 rarely observed V segments, including chromosome 9 orphons, were excluded from the earlier analysis of about 610 of the donors because counts were too low. In an earlier analysis of approximately 600 of the donors, most TCR beta V segments were observed in productive rearrangements about 87% or about 30% of the time, broadly matching IMGT annotations. For the cohort, immune exposure information was limited to CMV serostatus. The presence/absence analyses assumed that sequencing depth was roughly uniform across donors, and that assumption may not be true. Specific HLA alleles were associated with roughly 16,000 TCR beta sequences at a false discovery rate of 0.05 in a later analysis. According to a later genetic analysis, donors in an Asian-associated ancestry cluster had fewer N-insertions in productive TCRs than the roughly 700-donor mean. This cohort had only TCR beta chains sequenced, and the lack of alpha or paired-chain data limited which features could be detected. Because some donors lacked HLA typing at each locus, the association tests relied only on the typed subset. A few of the identified cytomegalovirus-associated TCR beta chains were confirmed in vitro to be specific for cytomegalovirus antigens. Strong co-occurrence of HLA alleles, especially DR and DQ, made assigning TCR associations to individual alleles difficult. Several of the top co-occurrence clusters appeared to be linked to parvovirus B19, influenza, CMV and Epstein-Barr virus, according to a later analysis. The study gave a list of some 150 TCR beta chains associated with cytomegalovirus. Some IMGT-functional V segments, including TRBV6-2 and TRBV6-3, could not be told apart with the 87-base-pair reads, so those segments were excluded. In a later genetic analysis, a missense DCLRE1C variant was associated with V-gene and J-gene trimming of TCR beta chains, and the association was replicated in an independent cohort. It was suggested by the authors that the approach could potentially be generalized to other disease states and immunological phenotypes. A further reported finding was that TCR beta sequences accurately predicted the HLA-A and HLA-B alleles for most subjects in the first cohort. Cytomegalovirus status was reported to be diagnosed by the classifier with high specificity and sensitivity in both the original and validation cohorts. While some public TCRs were present in many individuals, most TCR sequences turned up only very rarely across donors.

Libraries came from the immunoSEQ multiplex PCR assay. The multiplex PCR relied on a mix of 60 forward primers for TCR Vbeta segments and 13 reverse primers for TCR Jbeta segments. A multiplex PCR assay on genomic DNA amplified the CDR3 region of rearranged TCR beta genes. The Illumina HiSeq System was used to sequence the amplified TCR beta libraries as 87-base-pair reads. In the authors' own workflow: A later analysis counted about 80 million unique TCR beta chains across the 500 to 850 repertoires, and 10 million to 11 million of these chains were shared by at least two donors. A nearest-neighbor algorithm error-corrected the raw reads and collapsed the reads into unique sequences, merging closely related sequences to remove PCR and sequencing errors. CDR3 sequences were aligned to IMGT reference sequences to assign V, D and J gene segments. For a sequence to be retained, a match of at least six nucleotides was required to both a V gene segment and a J gene segment. Rearrangements were called productive when the CDR3 lacked stop codons and stayed in frame with V and J; all others were non-productive. Following IMGT convention, CDR3 was defined as the stretch from the second conserved V-encoded cysteine to the conserved J-encoded phenylalanine. Sequences without an unambiguous match to a single V gene segment were excluded from the earlier analysis of 450 to 750 of the donors. An earlier analysis of fewer than 750 of the donors called V segments functional above 56.7% productive rearrangements and segregating when the between-donor standard deviation exceeded 5%. To diagnose cytomegalovirus status from the catalog of TCR beta chain sequences, a statistical classification framework was built. A later analysis assigned V and J genes by comparing TCR nucleotide sequences with IMGT/GENE-DB human TR gene sequences. Using the TCRdist pipeline, a later analysis assigned CDR3 sequences along with most-parsimonious VDJ recombination scenarios. In a later analysis, each TCR beta chain was defined by its CDR3 amino acid sequence together with its V-gene family, and reads without a unique V-gene family were excluded. A later analysis removed several hundred highly shared, low-generation-probability nucleotide sequences to deal with suspected cross-contamination and a sequencing artifact. For each public chain, a later analysis derived a clonal expansion index from normalized ranks of inferred template counts within each repertoire. Generation probabilities in a later analysis came from a VDJ recombination model fitted to out-of-frame rearrangements, and those results were checked against IGoR. In a later analysis, hypergeometric tests were used to score TCR-TCR, TCR-HLA and TCR-CMV co-occurrence, with a repertoire-size bias correction applied to TCR pairs. In a later analysis, false discovery rates were estimated by permuting HLA or CMV assignments 20 times. In a later analysis, co-occurring TCRs were grouped with DBSCAN, and TCRdist sequence similarity was added when clustering was performed within HLA-allele-positive subsets. Repertoires with fewer than 30,000 or more than 120,000 public chains were left out of co-occurrence clustering, as were about 5 repertoires with anomalous nucleotide sharing. The clones in this table, taken by TCRdb from immuneACCESS, are in-frame only. Not every clone is retained; where verified, under half of the shortfall comes from an unresolved V gene, and the cause of the rest is unknown. The DNA was the basis for D and trimming; V, J and clone size are from that table. The sample table records approximately 140,000 clones; about 74% of these occur just once. The top ten hold approximately 0.94% of the sample.

The cohort comprised around 700 healthy bone marrow donors. Cohort members were all nominally healthy when sampled, although unrecorded immune exposures were likely present. The donor was CMV seronegative and belonged to the group of 350 to 400 seronegative cohort members. A peripheral blood sample was collected from each donor, and TCR beta sequencing was performed on peripheral blood mononuclear cells. The Qiagen DNeasy Blood Extraction Kit was used to extract genomic DNA from the blood cell samples. The V gene is TRBV19 and the J gene is TRBJ1-5, with the D gene too uncertain to name. Sequencing used PBMCs. The TCR was taken from a woman aged 60 to 75 in good health and CMV-seronegative. CDR3 region: CASSVEPQPQHF. The nucleotide sequence is TGTGCCAGTAGTGTTGAGCCTCAGCCCCAGCATTTT.